A selection of T cell receptor beta chains follows, all from one sample in a study of cytomegalovirus exposure and HLA in healthy donors. Measured with immunoSEQ multiplex PCR; TCRdb has only the in-frame clones, and not every one. Of 120,000 to 150,000 clones in the sample, roughly 89% were seen once. The specimen sequenced was PBMCs. These receptors all stem from a man younger than 35 in good health and CMV-seropositive. Each CDR3 is given with its conserved first and last residue. The D gene is left open where the match is weak. For some rows the clone size is stated as once, few or many, or as a class when expanded; others skip it.

CDR3 DNA: TGTGCCAGCAGCCTCCAGACTCATTACTCTGGAAACACCATATATTTT
CDR3 protein: CASSLQTHYSGNTIYF
V gene: TRBV5-5
clone size: -
J gene: TRBJ1-3
D gene: -

CDR3 DNA: TGTGCCAGCAGTTTATTAGATGAAAAACTGTTTTTT
CDR3 protein: CASSLLDEKLFF
V gene: TRBV28
clone size: -
J gene: TRBJ1-4
D gene: -

CDR3 DNA: TGTGCCAGCTCACCGACAGGGGAACTCTATGGCTACACCTTC
CDR3 protein: CASSPTGELYGYTF
V gene: TRBV18
clone size: -
J gene: TRBJ1-2
D gene: TRBD1

CDR3 DNA: TGTGCCAGCAGGAAAGCGGGCACTACCTACAATGAGCAGTTCTTC
CDR3 protein: CASRKAGTTYNEQFF
V gene: TRBV9
clone size: -
J gene: TRBJ2-1
D gene: -

CDR3 DNA: TGTGCCAGCAGGACAGGGGCCCACACCGGGGAGCTGTTTTTT
CDR3 protein: CASRTGAHTGELFF
V gene: TRBV7-2
clone size: -
J gene: TRBJ2-2
D gene: TRBD1

CDR3 DNA: TGCGCCAGCAGTGAGAGGGGTGGTTCTTGGAACGAGCAGTACTTC
CDR3 protein: CASSERGGSWNEQYF
V gene: TRBV10-1
clone size: few
J gene: TRBJ2-7
D gene: -

CDR3 DNA: TGCGCCAGCAGCGGGACAGGGAGGAACACCGGGGAGCTGTTTTTT
CDR3 protein: CASSGTGRNTGELFF
V gene: TRBV5-1
clone size: -
J gene: TRBJ2-2
D gene: TRBD1

CDR3 DNA: TGTGCCAGCAGTGGGCAAAACAGGGAGAATGAGCAGTTCTTC
CDR3 protein: CASSGQNRENEQFF
V gene: TRBV6-1
clone size: -
J gene: TRBJ2-1
D gene: -

CDR3 DNA: TGTGCCGGGGGTGGGGGCCACGAGCAGTACTTC
CDR3 protein: CAGGGGHEQYF
V gene: TRBV6-1
clone size: -
J gene: TRBJ2-7
D gene: -

CDR3 DNA: TGTGCCAGTAGTATTCATCGGACTAGCGGGCGTAATGAGCAGTTCTTC
CDR3 protein: CASSIHRTSGRNEQFF
V gene: TRBV19
clone size: -
J gene: TRBJ2-1
D gene: TRBD2

CDR3 DNA: TGTGCCAGCGCCCGGGGATTCAACTATGGCTACACCTTC
CDR3 protein: CASARGFNYGYTF
V gene: TRBV11-2
clone size: few
J gene: TRBJ1-2
D gene: -

CDR3 DNA: TGCGCCAGCAGCTCCTTCGCCGGGACAGGGGATTCACCCCTCCACTTT
CDR3 protein: CASSSFAGTGDSPLHF
V gene: TRBV4-1
clone size: -
J gene: TRBJ1-6
D gene: TRBD1

CDR3 DNA: TGTGCCAGCAGCCGGACAGGTAGATCCTATGGCTACACCTTC
CDR3 protein: CASSRTGRSYGYTF
V gene: TRBV28
clone size: -
J gene: TRBJ1-2
D gene: TRBD1

CDR3 DNA: TGTGCCAGCAGCTTAACCCACGGGGGCTCCTACAATGAGCAGTTCTTC
CDR3 protein: CASSLTHGGSYNEQFF
V gene: TRBV7-3
clone size: once
J gene: TRBJ2-1
D gene: -

CDR3 DNA: TGTGCCAGCAGCAAAGGGAGGTACGAGCAGTACTTC
CDR3 protein: CASSKGRYEQYF
V gene: TRBV21-1
clone size: -
J gene: TRBJ2-7
D gene: -

CDR3 DNA: TGTGCCTGGATCCGTCGGGGGGGATCTGGGGCCAACGTCCTGACTTTC
CDR3 protein: CAWIRRGGSGANVLTF
V gene: TRBV30
clone size: -
J gene: TRBJ2-6
D gene: TRBD2

CDR3 DNA: TGCAGCGTTGATCTGGGACAGAGCCTTAACTATGGCTACACCTTC
CDR3 protein: CSVDLGQSLNYGYTF
V gene: TRBV29-1
clone size: -
J gene: TRBJ1-2
D gene: TRBD1

CDR3 DNA: TGTGCCAGTAGAACTACCGGGGAGACCCAGTACTTC
CDR3 protein: CASRTTGETQYF
V gene: TRBV19
clone size: few
J gene: TRBJ2-5
D gene: -

CDR3 DNA: TGCAGCGTTGAAGGGGGGGGGAACGTAGGTCAGCCCCAGCATTTT
CDR3 protein: CSVEGGGNVGQPQHF
V gene: TRBV29-1
clone size: -
J gene: TRBJ1-5
D gene: -

CDR3 DNA: TGTGCCAGCAGCCATAAGGACAGGGCGCGTTCACCCCTCCACTTT
CDR3 protein: CASSHKDRARSPLHF
V gene: TRBV28
clone size: -
J gene: TRBJ1-6
D gene: TRBD1

CDR3 DNA: TGCGCCAGCAGCTTTCTGGACAGGGAAGAGACCCAGTACTTC
CDR3 protein: CASSFLDREETQYF
V gene: TRBV5-1
clone size: -
J gene: TRBJ2-5
D gene: TRBD1

CDR3 DNA: TGTGCCAGCAGGGCGGGACAGGGTTCCTACAATGAGCAGTTCTTC
CDR3 protein: CASRAGQGSYNEQFF
V gene: TRBV7-8
clone size: -
J gene: TRBJ2-1
D gene: TRBD1

CDR3 DNA: TGTGCCAGCGGACGCCCGGGACAGGATCAGCCCCAGCATTTT
CDR3 protein: CASGRPGQDQPQHF
V gene: TRBV6-6
clone size: -
J gene: TRBJ1-5
D gene: TRBD1

CDR3 DNA: TGTGCCAGCAGCTTAGCTGAGACAGGGGATCTATACGAGCAGTACTTC
CDR3 protein: CASSLAETGDLYEQYF
V gene: TRBV7-8
clone size: -
J gene: TRBJ2-7
D gene: TRBD1

CDR3 DNA: TGTGCCAGCACTCCAACCCAGGGCTGGAATTCACCCCTCCACTTT
CDR3 protein: CASTPTQGWNSPLHF
V gene: TRBV6-5
clone size: -
J gene: TRBJ1-6
D gene: -

CDR3 DNA: TGTGCCAGTAAAGGGGAAAAGACCCTAGGAACCATATATTTT
CDR3 protein: CASKGEKTLGTIYF
V gene: TRBV19
clone size: -
J gene: TRBJ1-3
D gene: -